Listed here are 14 T cell receptor beta chains from one sample, sequenced in a study of tumor-infiltrating lymphocytes in primary liver carcinoma. The authors made TCR beta cDNA from around 500 ng total RNA with a constant-region primer. Slightly modified ARM-PCR served as the procedure for the TCR beta libraries. These libraries came from three rounds of nested multiplex PCR. In the first two PCR rounds, TRBV1-TRBV30 forward primers were paired with a C-beta reverse primer, and each round lasted 10 cycles. TCRdb re-called the multiplex PCR reads with MiXCR, one entry per CDR3 protein. This sample carries 55,000 to 65,000 distinct CDR3 sequences, 55% to 75% of them seen once, and the ten largest clones take around 50%. The roughly 20-31 mg bulk tissue piece was not sorted before simultaneous RNA and DNA extraction. The sequencing sample was made of liver tumor tissue from sampling region 2. The subset here: tumor region T2, inferior pole. Receptor source: a man in his forties or fifties with primary liver carcinoma and hepatitis B virus infection.

A note on this clonotype: The junction does not match germline at one end; this may be a read error. The chain employs TRBV4-1 and TRBJ2-5; weak D call: TRBD1 (7 bases). Germline V CDR1 and CDR2: MGHRA, YSYEKL. The CDR3 contains 17 residues. CDR3 sequence (DNA): TGCGCCAGTAGCCAAGATCCCAGGGGGGCCCAGCAAGAGACCCAGTACTTC. Its translation is CASSQDPRGAQQETQYF.

As to this clonotype: This may be a read error, as it is one base from a much larger clone. This chain joins TRBV28 and TRBJ2-7, with a possible D match to TRBD1 (6 bases). V was trimmed by 8 bases and J by 7 bases, leaving 24 bases between them. CDR1 is MDHEN, CDR2 SYDVKM, per germline. The CDR3 consists of 15 residues. The CDR3 protein is CASGQFPPTGLEQYF. DNA of the CDR3: TGTGCCAGCGGACAATTCCCACCGACAGGACTGGAGCAGTACTTC.

As regards this clonotype: A read error is likely, as this CDR3 ends without the conserved phenylalanine or tryptophan. The chain uses TRBV7-9 and TRBJ1-1; D is perhaps TRBD1 (5 bases). The CDR3 length is 13 residues. Trimming pared 1 base from V and 6 bases from J, leaving 9 bases between. Germline V gene sequence: CDR1 SEHNR, CDR2 FQNEAQ (reference sequence). CDR3 residues: CASSLETVAEAFY. The CDR3 DNA follows: TGTGCCAGCAGCTTAGAGACAGTTGCTGAAGCTTTCTAT.

By share, this clonotype counts as medium-sized. The rearrangement joins TRBV5-6 to TRBJ2-2; 7 nucleotides line up with TRBD2. The J segment lost 6 bases and the V segment lost 4 bases, leaving 12 bases of the junction unmatched. The germline V gene encodes CDR1 SGHDT and CDR2 YYEEEE. The CDR3 length is 16 residues. This CDR3 is CASSLGRERAAGELFF. The CDR3 DNA is TGTGCCAGCAGCCTCGGGCGGGAGAGAGCGGCCGGGGAGCTGTTTTTT.

A remark on this clonotype: Since no conserved phenylalanine or tryptophan closes the CDR3, a read error is the likely cause. The chain recombines TRBV11-1 with TRBJ2-1; D might be TRBD2 (6 bases). CDR3 length: 19 residues. The V end was cut by 7 bases, the J end by 7 bases, with 32 bases between. Germline V CDR1 and CDR2: SGHAT, FQDESV (reference sequence). CDR3 sequence reads: CASNTCGTVKSPIWNEQFI. In nucleotides, the CDR3 is TGTGCCAGCAACACATGCGGGACTGTCAAATCTCCTATCTGGAATGAGCAGTTCATC.

A note on this clonotype: It may be a read error: a sequence one base away is much more abundant. V is TRBV11-1 and J is TRBJ2-5, with D perhaps matching TRBD2 (5 bases). Germline-derived CDR1 and CDR2 are SGHAT and FQDESV (reference sequence). The CDR3 runs to 19 residues. This chain's CDR3 is CASSPPPEVRKDFQETQCF. DNA for the CDR3: TGTGCCAGCAGCCCGCCCCCGGAGGTCAGGAAGGACTTCCAAGAGACCCAGTGCTTC. The variable domain in full, completed from reference TRBV11-1 and TRBJ2-5, reads EAEVAQSPRYKITEKSQAVAFWCDPISGHATLYWYRQILGQGPELLVQFQDESVVDDSQLPKDRFSAERLKGVDSTLKIQPAELGDSAMYLCASSPPPEVRKDFQETQCFGPGTRLLVL.

With regard to this clonotype: Its ends do not fully match the called genes, so a read error is possible. The genes are TRBV4-2 and TRBJ2-3, with 10 positions matching TRBD2. From germline, CDR1 is LGHNA and CDR2 YNFKEQ. This CDR3 has 18 amino acids. CDR3: CTRSQVALLAGATDTPYF. CDR3 DNA sequence: TGTACCAGGAGCCAAGTGGCGCTCCTAGCGGGAGCGACAGATACGCCGTATTTT.

This clonotype has a handful of counts. The CDR3 here is CGNSSARTEEQYF. In DNA form, the CDR3 reads TGTGGCAACAGTTCCGCCAGGACAGAGGAGCAGTACTTC. The chain carries TRBV11-2 and TRBJ2-7; a weak D match, TRBD1 (6 bases). This CDR3 has 13 amino acids. Looked up from germline, CDR1 is SGHAT and CDR2 is FQNNGV.

About this clonotype itself: The CDR3 does not end in the conserved phenylalanine or tryptophan, so this is likely a read error. The V and J genes are TRBV11-2 and TRBJ2-2, with D maybe TRBD1 (5 bases). The CDR3 is 17 amino acids. Germline V CDR1 and CDR2: SGHAT, FQNNGV. CDR3 bases: TGTGCCAGCAACTTAATTCGGACATACCCATGGACCGGGGAGCTGTTTTGT. It is translated as CASNLIRTYPWTGELFC.

On this clonotype: A junction end diverges from the germline sequence, so it may reflect a read error. The chain employs TRBV12-3 or TRBV12-4 and TRBJ2-5; D is perhaps TRBD2 (5 bases). The CDR3 loop spans 13 amino acids. This CDR3 reads CASSLSGVESQYF. The DNA for the CDR3 is TGTGCCAGCAGTTTATCCGGGGTGGAGAGCCAGTACTTC.

Notes on this clonotype: A junction end diverges from the germline sequence, so it may reflect a read error. The chain employs TRBV11-2 and TRBJ2-5; possibly TRBD1 or TRBD2 for D (5 bases each). The CDR3 extends over 16 amino acids. Germline lookup yields CDR1 SGHAT and CDR2 FQNNGV. Here the CDR3 DNA reads TGTGCCAGTAGCTTAACAGTAGGGGTCTCGGGGGAGACCCAGTACTTC. Protein sequence: CASSLTVGVSGETQYF.

Of note for this clonotype: No conserved phenylalanine or tryptophan ends this CDR3, so it is likely a read error. This chain links TRBV4-2 with TRBJ1-1; TRBD1 aligns across 8 bases. Germline CDR1 reads LGHNA; CDR2 reads YNFKEQ. This CDR3 region has 17 residues. The CDR3 protein is CTSSQEYGQGFWTEAFL. CDR3 DNA sequence: TGTACCAGCAGCCAAGAGTATGGACAGGGTTTTTGGACTGAAGCTTTCCTT.

With regard to this clonotype: One end of the junction is discordant with germline, which a read error may explain. The chain joins TRBV4-2 to TRBJ2-3; TRBD2 matches 14 bases. The CDR3 length is 17 residues. Germline CDR1 reads LGHNA; CDR2 reads YNFKEQ. The CDR3 DNA sequence: TGTACCAGCAGCCTCGGGACTAGCGGGAGTGTCACAGATACGCAGTATTTT. This translates into CTSSLGTSGSVTDTQYF.

The chain recombines TRBV11-2 with TRBJ2-5, with a possible D match to TRBD2 (6 bases). CDR3 size: 16 residues. CDR1 is SGHAT, CDR2 FQNNGV, per germline. The CDR3 sequence is CVRSQAPGGGKETQYF. Written as DNA, the CDR3 is TGTGTCCGCAGCCAAGCTCCTGGTGGGGGGAAAGAGACCCAGTACTTC.